The 27 T cell receptor beta chains below all came from one sample that was sequenced in a study of vaccination effects on CD4 cells after COVID-19. Their specific antigens are unknown. Sequencing was performed with immunoSEQ multiplex PCR; in TCRdb, only in-frame clones are kept and a portion is missing. Altogether approximately 70,000 clones are present, roughly 75% being singletons, with the ten largest covering around 2.1%. The culture ran for roughly 10 days before CD4+ T cells were isolated. Two doses of either BNT162b2 or mRNA-1273 were given to each participant. Sequenced material: CD4+ T cells from PBMCs cultured without peptide, taken after COVID-19 vaccination. These receptors were taken from a human donor who received a COVID-19 vaccine.

This clone has only a few counts. The chain employs TRBV12-5 and TRBJ1-2, with a weak D call TRBD1 (6 bases). V gave up 8 bases and J gave up 8 bases, with 15 bases separating them. This CDR3 is 12 amino acids long. In germline, CDR1 is LGHNT, CDR2 FRNRAP. In nucleotides, the CDR3 is TGTGCTAGTTCCCCCACAGGGTGGGGCTACACCTTC. It translates to CASSPTGWGYTF.

This clone was detected once. The chain has TRBV24-1 and TRBJ2-1; 8 bases are shared with TRBD2. This CDR3 spans 15 amino acids. The J segment lost 6 bases and the V segment lost 5 bases, leaving 8 bases of the junction unmatched. The germline V gene encodes CDR1 KGHDR and CDR2 SFDVKD. CDR3 DNA sequence: TGTGCCACCAGTGGAACTAGGACTAGCCTCAATGAGCAGTTCTTC. Residues: CATSGTRTSLNEQFF.

V usage is TRBV30 and J usage is TRBJ1-2, with 7 bases matching TRBD1. V trimming: 4 bases; J trimming: 2 bases; junction bases outside the gene matches: 10. The germline CDR1 and CDR2 sequences are GTSNPN and SVGIG (reference sequence). This CDR3 comprises 15 residues. Written as DNA, the CDR3 is TGTGCCTGGACCATCACAGGGGTAGGGAACTATGGCTACACCTTC. Translated: CAWTITGVGNYGYTF.

CDR3 sequence: CASSLPQGPPGTDTQYF. The CDR3 DNA reads TGCGCCAGCAGCTTGCCACAGGGACCTCCCGGCACAGATACGCAGTATTTT. J is TRBJ2-3 and V is TRBV5-1; the D gene is possibly TRBD1 (6 bases). V was cut by 1 base and J by 1 base, with 16 bases left in between. From germline, CDR1 is SGHRS and CDR2 YFSETQ. This CDR3 is 17 amino acids long.

The CDR3: CASRSWTSGGATGELFF. CDR3 nucleotides: TGTGCCAGCAGATCTTGGACTAGCGGGGGGGCCACCGGGGAGCTGTTTTTT. The chain combines TRBV13 with TRBJ2-2; the match to TRBD2 covers 15 bases. V lost 6 bases and J lost 4; bases outside the gene matches: 6. CDR1 and CDR2 (germline): PRHDT, FYEKMQ (reference sequence). This CDR3 contains 17 residues.

The CDR3 is CASSPPGGPTYGYTF. The DNA of the CDR3 is TGTGCCAGCTCACCACCCGGGGGCCCCACCTATGGCTACACCTTC. The chain combines TRBV18 with TRBJ1-2; D is possibly TRBD1 (6 bases). The V and J ends lost 0 bases and 4 bases respectively, with 12 bases between them. The CDR3 is 15 amino acids. Germline CDR1 and CDR2: KGHSH and LQKENI.

This clone is a singleton in its sample. The V gene is TRBV9, the J gene TRBJ2-7; perhaps TRBD1 as D (6 bases). Germline assignment: CDR1 SGDLS and CDR2 YYNGEE. V was cut by 3 bases and J by 4 bases, with 17 bases left in between. The CDR3 is 15 amino acids. This CDR3 reads CASSEESGAGYEQYV. CDR3 in DNA: TGTGCCAGCAGCGAGGAATCAGGGGCGGGTTACGAGCAGTACGTC.

CDR3 sequence (DNA): TGCAGTGCTAGTGGAGGCTATGGCTACACCTTC. Amino acids: CSASGGYGYTF. V gene TRBV20-1 combines with J gene TRBJ1-2; D gene ambiguous. The CDR3 has 11 residues. V was clipped by 3 bases and J by 4 bases, with 6 bases between them. Germline V lookup: CDR1 DFQATT, CDR2 SNEGSKA (reference sequence).

The rearrangement links TRBV3-1 (or the pseudogene TRBV3-2) to TRBJ2-5; D perhaps matches TRBD2 (5 bases). V lost 6 bases and J 1 base, leaving 9 bases between the germline ends. CDR1 and CDR2 from the germline V gene are LGHDT and YNNKEL (reference sequence). The CDR3 has 13 residues. The CDR3 DNA sequence: TGTGCCAGCAGGAGTCGGGGCCAAGAGACCCAGTACTTC. Translating it yields CASRSRGQETQYF.

V gene TRBV12-3 or TRBV12-4 combines with J gene TRBJ2-7; D might be TRBD1 (5 bases). Trimming stripped 3 bases from V and 5 bases from J, with 8 bases between. The CDR3 spans 12 residues. In nucleotides, the CDR3 is TGTGCCAGCAGTTTCAGACAGAACGAGCAGTACGTC. Its protein product is CASSFRQNEQYV.

This clone occurred once. J is TRBJ2-7 and V is TRBV6-5, with 7 nucleotides matching TRBD1. CDR3 length: 12 residues. V lost 6 bases, J lost 7 bases, and 6 bases stayed unmatched. CDR1 MNHEY and CDR2 SVGAGI come from the germline V gene. DNA for the CDR3: TGTGCCAGCAGACAGGGGCTTGGGGAGCAGTACGTC. Encoded protein: CASRQGLGEQYV.

The chain recombines TRBV5-1 with TRBJ2-3; 16 bases align to TRBD2. CDR1 and CDR2 from the germline V gene are SGHRS and YFSETQ. The CDR3 has 19 residues. V shed 0 bases, J shed 0 bases, and the junction held 4 bases outside the gene matches. CDR3 bases: TGCGCCAGCAGCTTGGCCCTGGGACTAGCGGGGGGGAGCACAGATACGCAGTATTTT. This gives the protein CASSLALGLAGGSTDTQYF.

Comments on this clone: The junction departs from the called germline gene at one end, perhaps through a read error. The rearrangement uses TRBV7-6 and TRBJ2-1, with 8 bases lining up with TRBD2. CDR1 and CDR2 from the germline V gene are SGHVS and FNYEAQ. The CDR3 length is 17 residues. CDR3 coding DNA: TGTGCCAGCAGCGAAGTGGTAATAGCGGGGACCTACAACGAGCAGTTCTTC. As protein: CASSEVVIAGTYNEQFF.

This clone occurred a few times. This sample includes further DNA sequences coding for the same CDR3. The V gene is TRBV6-5, the J gene TRBJ2-7; D may be TRBD1 or TRBD2 (5 bases each). The V end lost 0 bases, the J end lost 1 base, and 7 bases lay between the germline ends. The CDR3 has 14 residues. Germline CDR1 MNHEY, CDR2 SVGAGI. In DNA form, the CDR3 reads TGTGCCAGCAGTTACTCGAGGGGATCCTACGAGCAGTACGTC. Translating it yields CASSYSRGSYEQYV.

CDR3 residues: CASSPSPASSGNTIYF. CDR3 DNA sequence: TGCGCCAGCAGCCCCAGCCCAGCCAGCTCTGGAAACACCATATATTTT. The chain has TRBV4-1 and TRBJ1-3; D uncertain. This CDR3 region has 16 residues. With 4 bases removed from V and 0 bases from J, the gap between germline ends came to 13 bases. From germline, CDR1 is MGHRA and CDR2 YSYEKL.

The CDR3 here is CASTRWNEQFF. DNA for the CDR3: TGTGCCAGTACTCGATGGAATGAGCAGTTCTTC. The chain recombines TRBV19 with TRBJ2-1; D not resolved. The CDR3 loop spans 11 amino acids. Germline lookup yields CDR1 LNHDA and CDR2 SQIVND (reference sequence). Deletions cut 7 bases from V and 7 bases from J, with 8 bases between.

This clone was observed a handful of times. The chain couples TRBV4-1 to TRBJ2-2; 12 bases line up with TRBD1. The CDR3 loop spans 19 amino acids. J gave up 7 bases and V 5 bases, and 17 bases lay outside the gene matches. Looked up from germline, CDR1 is MGHRA and CDR2 is YSYEKL. The DNA for the CDR3 is TGCGCCAGCAGCACAACCCTGTCCGGGACAGGGGGCGTAGTCGGGGAGCTGTTTTTT. It yields the protein CASSTTLSGTGGVVGELFF.

In its sample, this clone was seen once. The chain employs TRBV6-2 or TRBV6-3 and TRBJ2-3, with 8 nucleotides matching TRBD2. Germline V lookup: CDR1 MNHEY, CDR2 SVGEGT. The CDR3 contains 19 residues. The V gene end was trimmed by 0 bases and the J gene end by 3 bases; junction bases not matched to a gene: 14. The CDR3 bases are TGTGCCAGCAGTTACTCGAAAAGGATGCGGCCGGGGGGGACAGATACGCAGTATTTT. Encoded protein: CASSYSKRMRPGGTDTQYF.

The chain combines TRBV9 with TRBJ2-5; D is possibly TRBD1 (6 bases). Germline V lookup: CDR1 SGDLS, CDR2 YYNGEE. V lost 0 bases and J 4 bases, leaving 10 bases between the germline ends. This CDR3 is built from 14 residues. CDR3 in DNA: TGTGCCAGCAGCGTAGGGACAGTCCGAGAGACCCAGTACTTC. It codes for CASSVGTVRETQYF.

The gene calls are TRBV6-2 or TRBV6-3 and TRBJ2-7; D possibly corresponds to TRBD1 (6 bases). The CDR3 covers 15 residues. Germline CDR1 MNHEY, CDR2 SVGEGT. Trimming shortened V by 0 bases and J by 3 bases, and 12 bases separated the two germline ends. The CDR3 DNA sequence: TGTGCCAGCAGTTACTCTCCTACAGGGAACTACGAGCAGTACGTC. Translated, it gives CASSYSPTGNYEQYV.

This clone was recorded a few times. This chain links TRBV9 with TRBJ2-2; 7 bases fit TRBD1. Germline V gene sequence: CDR1 SGDLS, CDR2 YYNGEE. The CDR3 runs 16 residues. The J segment lost 2 bases and the V segment lost 3 bases, leaving 7 bases of the junction unmatched. The CDR3 DNA reads as TGTGCCAGCAGCGAGAGAGGGGGCCTTAACACCGGGGAGCTGTTTTTT. This sequence encodes CASSERGGLNTGELFF.

J is TRBJ1-1 and V is TRBV16; no clear D. CDR3 length: 13 amino acids. Germline V gene lookup returns CDR1 KGHSY and CDR2 FQNENV. Trimming shortened V by 0 bases and J by 2 bases, and 4 bases separated the two germline ends. CDR3 coding DNA: TGTGCCAGCAGCCAATCGCATAACACTGAAGCTTTCTTT. Translation: CASSQSHNTEAFF.

The V call is TRBV7-6, the J call TRBJ1-1; D unclear. CDR3 length: 13 residues. The germline V and J ends were trimmed by 6 bases and 10 bases, with 18 bases remaining between them. Looked up from germline, CDR1 is SGHVS and CDR2 is FNYEAQ. CDR3 residues: CASSPSRSIGAFF. The CDR3 bases are TGTGCCAGCAGTCCCTCTAGGTCCATCGGAGCTTTCTTT.

This clone was found a few times. The chain couples TRBV18 to TRBJ2-7; 7 bases line up with TRBD2. CDR3 length: 13 residues. Germline CDR1 reads KGHSH; CDR2 reads LQKENI. Unmatched junction bases numbered 2, after V lost 3 bases and J lost 3 bases. The CDR3 DNA is TGTGCCAGCTCACCGCGGGAGCGCTACGAGCAGTACGTC. This translates into CASSPRERYEQYV.

J is TRBJ1-2 and V is TRBV6-5, with TRBD1 matching over 10 bases. The CDR3 sequence is 13 residues long. CDR1 and CDR2 from the germline V gene are MNHEY and SVGAGI. With V trimmed by 6 bases and J by 4 bases, 2 bases remained unmatched. The CDR3 nucleotides are TGTGCCAGCAGGACAGGGGGCGGCTATGGCTACACCTTC. As protein: CASRTGGGYGYTF.

V usage is TRBV18 and J usage is TRBJ2-3, with D uncertain. Trimming stripped 6 bases from V and 2 bases from J, with 6 bases between. CDR1 is KGHSH, CDR2 LQKENI, per germline. This CDR3 has 12 amino acids. For the CDR3, the DNA is TGTGCCAGCTCGACCGTCACAGATACGCAGTATTTT. This translates into CASSTVTDTQYF.

The chain couples TRBV18 to TRBJ2-3, with 10 bases lining up with TRBD1. CDR1 is KGHSH and CDR2 is LQKENI in the germline V gene. This CDR3 is built from 16 residues. Losses at the gene ends were 3 bases for V and 8 bases for J; bases not matched to a gene: 11. This chain's CDR3 is CASSPRRQGADITQYF. CDR3 nucleotides: TGTGCCAGCTCACCGCGGCGACAGGGGGCCGACATTACGCAGTATTTT.